The entry below gives a single T cell receptor beta chain sequence along with its context. It lacks a known antigen. No base qualities exist here, and no much larger clone lies one base off it. The immunoSEQ Assay, a bias-controlled multiplex PCR, was used to amplify TCRbeta CDR3 regions from genomic DNA. For the original study's pipeline: Nucleated cell counts per sample were estimated from amplification of reference gene primers within the assay. To quantify the absolute abundance of each unique TCRbeta CDR3 rearrangement, sequence reads were collapsed and filtered. For each sample, productive Simpson clonality was calculated by taking the square root of Simpson's diversity index across productive rearrangements. TCRdb limited this immuneACCESS table to in-frame rearrangements with V and J called. A share of clones is missing; checked studies link under half to unresolved V genes, and the rest is unexplained. That table is the source of V, J and clone size, and D and trimming were worked out from the DNA. The sample table lists 90,000 or so clones, 70% to 90% of them with a count of one. Under 8.5% of the sample comes from the top ten.

These data come from a study of blood T cell repertoires in COVID-19 (dated by TCRdb to about 2020). For context, the study as a whole: Collaborator samples came from the United States, Italy and Spain and covered acute and convalescent phases of COVID-19. The sample metadata nearly always contained a de-identified subject ID, COVID-19 status, age in years and sex. The prospective study material was composed of cDNA or gDNA derived from T cells, B-cell-depleted T cells, or PBMCs. Samples came from the ongoing ImmuneRACE study (first 160 participants) plus 1,254 subjects from 6 global collaborators. Where available, HLA class I and class II types were taken from metadata supplied by the sample provider and were not determined by assay-based typing. The repertoires were released in a freely available public database intended as a resource for research on the immune response to SARS-CoV-2. Deeply sampled blood TCRbeta repertoires from subjects exposed to, actively infected with, or recovered from COVID-19 were included in the dataset. What the work shows at the level of the full study, not this receptor alone: The quantity of clinical and demographic metadata differed by source and by participant and was supplied without curation.

The CDR3 sequence holds 16 residues, the cysteine and phenylalanine included. Only CDR3 DNA is held: 48 bases, read in frame from base 1. The collaborating institutions used their own protocols to collect whole blood in K2EDTA tubes. For TCRbeta analysis, collaborators shipped samples as frozen whole blood, isolated PBMCs, or DNA extracted from either of those sample types. The sequence was obtained from a man aged 55 to 70 with acute or convalescent COVID-19. The chain uses TRBV12-2 and TRBJ1-5; the table names TRBD1, a call not compared with the DNA. TRBV12-2 is noted as a pseudogene. The sequenced sample consisted of peripheral blood. The CDR3 in this case is CASRSESGTGFQPQHF. Here is the DNA: TGTGCAAGTCGTTCAGAATCCGGGACAGGGTTTCAGCCCCAGCATTTT.